This entry lists 18 T cell receptor beta chains sequenced from one sample in a study of CD8 T cells in ankylosing spondylitis. TCRdb recomputed calls from the 5' RACE reads with MiXCR, one row per CDR3 protein. Of some 220,000 distinct CDR3 sequences in the sample, under 8.5% are singletons; the top ten hold 4.5% to 5%. Specimen: blood, either unsorted or a sorted T cell fraction (not recorded which). The receptors come from a female donor with ankylosing spondylitis or in good health (not recorded which).

This chain connects TRBV4-1 to TRBJ2-5; D unclear. The CDR3 length is 16 residues. Trimming shortened V by 3 bases and J by 2 bases, and 16 bases separated the two germline ends. Germline values: CDR1 MGHRA, CDR2 YSYEKL. The CDR3 DNA sequence: TGCGCCAGCAGCCAGCTGTCCGTCGGTGGTCAAGAGACCCAGTACTTC. Protein sequence: CASSQLSVGGQETQYF.

This clonotype was observed at least ten times. V usage is TRBV25-1 and J usage is TRBJ2-3; TRBD1 is a possible D gene (6 bases). V was trimmed by 6 bases and J by 6 bases, leaving 13 bases between them. Per the germline V gene, CDR1 is MGHDK and CDR2 is SYGVNS. The CDR3 is made up of 13 amino acids. The CDR3 loop reads CASRAPGHDTQYF. DNA for the CDR3: TGTGCCAGCAGAGCCCCGGGACACGATACGCAGTATTTT.

This clonotype was seen repeatedly, ten times or more. This rearrangement joins TRBV29-1 to TRBJ2-5, with D possibly TRBD1 on 6 matching bases. V lost 5 bases to trimming and J lost 5 bases, with 15 bases between them. The CDR3 length is 13 residues. CDR1 SQVTM and CDR2 ANQGSEA come from the germline V gene. CDR3 in amino acids: CSVSLGTMETQYF. DNA for the CDR3: TGCAGCGTTTCGCTCGGGACAATGGAGACCCAGTACTTC.

This chain connects TRBV7-9 to TRBJ2-1; D possibly corresponds to TRBD2 (5 bases). Germline V CDR1 and CDR2: SEHNR, FQNEAQ (reference sequence). This CDR3 has 16 residues. V was cut by 5 bases and J by 5 bases, with 19 bases left in between. The CDR3 DNA sequence: TGTGCCAGCAGCGCCATTCTCCTAGGACTCGACAATGAGCAGTTCTTC. Amino acid sequence: CASSAILLGLDNEQFF. Variable domain in full (rest from reference TRBV7-9 and TRBJ2-1): DTGVSQNPRHKITKRGQNVTFRCDPISEHNRLYWYRQTLGQGPEFLTYFQNEAQLEKSRLLSDRFSAERPKGSFSTLEIQRTEQGDSAMYLCASSAILLGLDNEQFFGPGTRLTVL.

V is TRBV3-1 and J is TRBJ1-1; a possible D gene is TRBD1 (6 bases). Trimming removed 2 bases at V and 1 base at J, with 11 bases between. The length of the CDR3 is 15 residues. Germline CDR1 is LGHDT and CDR2 is YNNKEL (reference sequence). The CDR3 DNA sequence: TGTGCCAGCAGCCAAAGAGGACAGAGGAACACTGAAGCTTTCTTT. Amino acids: CASSQRGQRNTEAFF.

This clonotype was seen many times. The genes are TRBV20-1 and TRBJ2-2; 7 bases fit TRBD1. Losses at the gene ends were 1 base for V and 7 bases for J; bases not matched to a gene: 12. The CDR3 has 16 residues. CDR1 DFQATT and CDR2 SNEGSKA come from the germline V gene (reference sequence). Here the CDR3 reads CSARASDRARGGELFF. In DNA form, the CDR3 reads TGCAGTGCTAGAGCCTCCGACAGGGCCAGGGGCGGGGAGCTGTTTTTT.

This clonotype came up many times. The genes are TRBV10-3 and TRBJ2-7; no reliable D call. Germline CDR1 and CDR2: ENHRY and SYGVKD. V was shortened by 6 bases and J by 4 bases, with 13 bases between the two germline ends. This CDR3 comprises 13 residues. The CDR3 region has the DNA TGTGCCATCAGGGGGAATTCAAATTACGAGCAGTACTTC. Translated, it gives CAIRGNSNYEQYF.

This clonotype was counted at least ten times. This chain joins TRBV20-1 and TRBJ1-1; no reliable D call. Germline CDR1 DFQATT, CDR2 SNEGSKA (reference sequence). The CDR3 consists of 12 residues. The V end lost 4 bases, the J end lost 4 bases, and 10 bases lay between the germline ends. The CDR3 is CSATRGGTEAFF. The CDR3 coding sequence is TGCAGTGCTACGCGGGGTGGCACTGAAGCTTTCTTT.

The sample holds many counts of this clonotype. The chain has TRBV28 and TRBJ1-2, with TRBD1 as a possible D gene (5 bases). Per the germline V gene, CDR1 is MDHEN and CDR2 is SYDVKM. V was shortened by 6 bases and J by 5 bases, with 10 bases between the two germline ends. The CDR3 is made up of 12 amino acids. This CDR3 is CASREPGYGYTF. As DNA, the CDR3 is TGTGCCAGCAGGGAACCAGGGTATGGCTACACCTTC.

The sample holds many counts of this clonotype. The chain recombines TRBV5-6 with TRBJ2-1; possibly TRBD1 or TRBD2 for D (5 bases each). Trimming cost V 4 bases and J 7 bases, with 9 bases left between them. The CDR3 has 12 amino acids. Germline CDR1 reads SGHDT; CDR2 reads YYEEEE. The CDR3 nucleotides read TGTGCCAGCAGCATGGGGGTGAATGAGCAGTTCTTC. Translation: CASSMGVNEQFF.

This clonotype was detected ten times or more. This chain connects TRBV28 to TRBJ1-1; D unclear. CDR1 and CDR2 from the germline V gene are MDHEN and SYDVKM. The V end lost 7 bases, the J end lost 3 bases, and 9 bases lay between the germline ends. The CDR3 is 12 amino acids. The DNA for the CDR3 is TGTGCCAGCACCTTGACCCACACTGAAGCTTTCTTT. Translating gives CASTLTHTEAFF.

This clonotype appeared many times. The chain carries TRBV12-3 or TRBV12-4 and TRBJ2-1, with a tentative D call TRBD2 (6 bases). V gave up 7 bases and J gave up 9 bases, with 13 bases separating them. There are 12 residues in the CDR3. The CDR3, as DNA: TGTGCCAGCACCGACGGGGGTGGTGAGCAGTTCTTC. Protein sequence: CASTDGGGEQFF.

The table lists this clonotype with many counts. The chain employs TRBV7-9 and TRBJ2-1, with TRBD1 matching over 9 bases. CDR1 is SEHNR, CDR2 FQNEAQ, per germline (reference sequence). The CDR3 runs 12 residues. Losses at the gene ends were 8 bases for V and 6 bases for J; bases not matched to a gene: 2. The CDR3 nucleotides are TGTGCCAGCGGGACAGGGTTCAATGAGCAGTTCTTC. This encodes CASGTGFNEQFF.

This clonotype was found many times. The gene calls are TRBV6-2 or TRBV6-3 and TRBJ1-2, with D perhaps matching TRBD1 (5 bases). V was cut by 6 bases and J by 5 bases, with 10 bases left in between. The CDR3 spans 12 residues. Germline CDR1 and CDR2: MNHEY and SVGEGT. The CDR3 DNA follows: TGTGCCAGCAGGGACACTCCATATGGCTACACCTTC. Its protein is CASRDTPYGYTF.

This clonotype was recorded at least ten times. The J gene is TRBJ2-2, the V gene TRBV19; D is uncertain. Per the germline V gene, CDR1 is LNHDA and CDR2 is SQIVND (reference sequence). The CDR3 is made up of 11 amino acids. The V and J ends lost 6 bases and 3 bases respectively, with 2 bases between them. The CDR3 spells CASRHTGELFF. The CDR3 nucleotides are TGTGCCAGTAGGCACACCGGGGAGCTGTTTTTT.

This clonotype was observed many times. The J gene is TRBJ1-5, the V gene TRBV4-2; D call uncertain. The germline V and J ends were trimmed by 1 base and 3 bases, with 4 bases remaining between them. Germline values: CDR1 LGHNA, CDR2 YNFKEQ. This CDR3 has 13 residues. The CDR3 spells CASSQGDNQPQHF. DNA for the CDR3: TGTGCCAGCAGCCAAGGCGACAATCAGCCCCAGCATTTT.

This clonotype was detected ten times or more. In DNA form, the CDR3 reads TGCAGTGCTAGTCCCCAAACAGGAGTTGAAGCTTTCTTT. This sequence encodes CSASPQTGVEAFF. V gene TRBV20-1 combines with J gene TRBJ1-1; the D gene is possibly TRBD1 (5 bases). This CDR3 is 13 amino acids long. The ends were cut back, 3 bases at V and 7 bases at J, with 15 bases in the middle. CDR1 and CDR2 from the germline V gene are DFQATT and SNEGSKA (reference sequence).

As regards this clonotype: This may stem from a read error, because a much larger clone lies one nucleotide away. The rearrangement uses TRBV10-3 and TRBJ1-1; 7 bases align to TRBD1. The length of the CDR3 is 13 residues. The V gene end was trimmed by 8 bases and the J gene end by 4 bases; junction bases not matched to a gene: 7. Germline V gene sequence: CDR1 ENHRY, CDR2 SYGVKD. The CDR3 DNA follows: TGTGCCATCGCTGACAGGGAGGGCACTGAAGCTTTCTTT. It yields the protein CAIADREGTEAFF.